A single sample is the source of the 27 T cell receptor beta chains below, sequenced in a study of blood T cell repertoires in COVID-19. Data came from immunoSEQ multiplex PCR; TCRdb stores just in-frame clones and leaves some out. In the table there are 100,000 to 150,000 clones, around 86% of which are singletons. Sequenced input: peripheral blood. The receptors stem from a man older than 75 with active or convalescent COVID-19.

The chain is built from TRBV7-2 and TRBJ2-6; tentative D call: TRBD2 (6 bases). Trimming stripped 5 bases from V and 4 bases from J, with 18 bases between. The CDR3 length is 17 residues. Looked up from germline, CDR1 is SGHTA and CDR2 is FQGNSA. The CDR3 spells CASSRPLGGGGANVLTF. The CDR3 DNA sequence: TGTGCCAGCAGCCGGCCCCTGGGGGGAGGCGGGGCCAACGTCCTGACTTTC.

CDR3 protein: CATRTDRGQETQYF. CDR3 DNA: TGTGCCACGCGAACGGACAGGGGCCAAGAGACCCAGTACTTC. This chain links TRBV10-3 with TRBJ2-5, with TRBD1 identical over 9 bases. This CDR3 is 14 amino acids long. Trimming cost V 10 bases and J 1 base; bases outside gene matches: 7. Germline CDR1 ENHRY, CDR2 SYGVKD.

V is TRBV15 and J is TRBJ2-7; 11 bases match TRBD2. The trim removed 5 bases at V and 2 bases at J, leaving 8 bases unmatched. This CDR3 has 16 amino acids. Germline loops: CDR1 LNHNV, CDR2 YYDKDF (reference sequence). The CDR3 nucleotides read TGTGCCACCAGCGGTCAACTAGCGGGAGCTACCTACGAGCAGTACTTC. This gives the protein CATSGQLAGATYEQYF.

In this sample, this clone turned up once. The genes are TRBV11-3 and TRBJ2-3; D remains unclear. Per the germline V gene, CDR1 is SGHNT and CDR2 is YENEEA. The CDR3 has 13 residues. Trimming took off 5 bases at V and 4 bases at J, with 10 bases between the two ends. CDR3 in amino acids: CASSLEESDTQYF. The CDR3 DNA sequence: TGTGCCAGCAGCCTTGAGGAGTCAGATACGCAGTATTTT.

In nucleotides, the CDR3 is TGTGCCAGCAGAAGCCCCCGGGGGGGAGCCTACAATGAGCAGTTCTTC. Translated: CASRSPRGGAYNEQFF. The gene calls are TRBV28 and TRBJ2-1, with TRBD2 matching over 8 bases. The germline CDR1 and CDR2 sequences are MDHEN and SYDVKM. V shed 6 bases and J 2 bases; nucleotides not matched to a gene: 9. This CDR3 is built from 16 residues. Full variable domain (remainder filled in from reference TRBV28 and TRBJ2-1): DVKVTQSSRYLVKRTGEKVFLECVQDMDHENMFWYRQDPGLGLRLIYFSYDVKMKEKGDIPEGYSVSREKKERFSLILESASTNQTSMYLCASRSPRGGAYNEQFFGPGTRLTVL.

The genes are TRBV6-5 and TRBJ1-1, with D possibly being TRBD1 (6 bases). V was trimmed by 5 bases and J by 4 bases, leaving 11 bases between them. The V gene's germline CDR1 is MNHEY and CDR2 SVGAGI. This CDR3 spans 13 amino acids. CDR3 in amino acids: CASSLQGGTEAFF. In DNA form, the CDR3 reads TGTGCCAGCAGTCTACAGGGTGGCACTGAAGCTTTCTTT.

This clone was seen a few times. The chain employs TRBV6-1 and TRBJ2-7; 9 bases agree with TRBD1. Germline loops: CDR1 MNHNS, CDR2 SASEGT. There are 14 residues in the CDR3. V lost 3 bases and J lost 2; bases outside the gene matches: 2. The CDR3 DNA reads as TGTGCCAGCAGTGATACAGGGGGCCCCTACGAGCAGTACTTC. Translating it yields CASSDTGGPYEQYF.

This clone turned up a few times. This chain links TRBV7-3 with TRBJ2-7; perhaps TRBD1 as D (5 bases). The germline CDR1 and CDR2 sequences are SGHTA and FQGTGA. This CDR3 is built from 14 residues. With 0 bases removed from V and 4 bases from J, the gap between germline ends came to 10 bases. CDR3 loop: CASSLTAGRYEQYF. CDR3 DNA: TGTGCCAGCAGCTTAACGGCAGGGCGGTACGAGCAGTACTTC. The variable domain in full, with the rest retrieved from reference TRBV7-3 and TRBJ2-7, is GAGVSQTPSNKVTEKGKYVELRCDPISGHTALYWYRQSLGQGPEFLIYFQGTGAADDSGLPNDRFFAVRPEGSVSTLKIQRTERGDSAVYLCASSLTAGRYEQYFGPGTRLTVT.

The chain recombines TRBV18 with TRBJ2-6; D unclear. The CDR3 sequence is 15 residues long. From germline, CDR1 is KGHSH and CDR2 LQKENI. Trimming cost V 3 bases and J 0 bases, with 6 bases left between them. CDR3 sequence: CASSPPNSGANVLTF. The DNA for the CDR3 is TGTGCCAGCTCACCCCCCAACTCTGGGGCCAACGTCCTGACTTTC.

This chain connects TRBV29-1 to TRBJ1-2; 7 nucleotides match TRBD1. CDR3 size: 14 residues. Trimming removed 6 bases from V and 4 bases from J; junction bases left unmatched: 11. CDR1 is SQVTM and CDR2 is ANQGSEA in the germline V gene. CDR3 amino acids: CSVDPLRGLYGYTF. CDR3 sequence (DNA): TGCAGCGTAGACCCGCTGAGGGGGCTCTATGGCTACACCTTC.

The chain has TRBV15 and TRBJ2-7; 10 bases fit TRBD2. This CDR3 has 15 amino acids. From germline, CDR1 is LNHNV and CDR2 YYDKDF (reference sequence). The junction had 4 bases not matched to a gene; V was cut back by 1 base and J by 4 bases. CDR3 residues: CATSRGTSGIYEQYF. DNA for the CDR3: TGTGCCACCAGCAGAGGGACTAGCGGCATTTACGAGCAGTACTTC.

This clone appeared a single time. V usage is TRBV4-1 and J usage is TRBJ2-5, with 15 bases fitting TRBD2. There are 18 residues in the CDR3. Germline V gives CDR1 MGHRA, CDR2 YSYEKL. The V and J ends lost 2 bases and 2 bases, in that order; junction bases with no gene match: 6. Written as DNA, the CDR3 is TGCGCCAGCAGCCAAAGAGGGACTAGCGGGGGGACTCAAGAGACCCAGTACTTC. It encodes CASSQRGTSGGTQETQYF.

This chain uses TRBV9 with TRBJ2-1; 9 bases are a match to TRBD2. Per germline, CDR1 SGDLS and CDR2 YYNGEE. The CDR3 totals 15 residues. Trimming cost V 4 bases and J 8 bases; bases outside gene matches: 10. The CDR3 sequence: CASSTSGTSFDEQFF. CDR3 sequence (DNA): TGTGCCAGCAGCACAAGCGGGACTAGCTTCGATGAGCAGTTCTTC.

The chain recombines TRBV30 with TRBJ2-3, with a tentative D call TRBD2 (7 bases). CDR1 is GTSNPN and CDR2 is SVGIG in the germline V gene (reference sequence). V dropped 2 bases and J dropped 2 bases, with 17 bases sitting between them. The CDR3 contains 16 residues. The CDR3 here is CAWSYAVAGATDTQYF. The CDR3 DNA reads as TGTGCCTGGAGTTATGCGGTGGCGGGGGCCACAGATACGCAGTATTTT. The whole variable domain, filled in from reference TRBV30 and TRBJ2-3, reads SQTIHQWPATLVQPVGSPLSLECTVEGTSNPNLYWYRQAAGRGLQLLFYSVGIGQISSEVPQNLSASRPQDRQFILSSKKLLLSDSGFYLCAWSYAVAGATDTQYFGPGTRLTVL.

This clone was found a few times. The V gene is TRBV6-1, the J gene TRBJ1-3; D unresolved. In germline, CDR1 is MNHNS, CDR2 SASEGT. The CDR3 consists of 16 residues. V was pared by 3 bases and J by 0 bases, with 12 bases between. The CDR3, as DNA: TGTGCCAGCAGTGAGGCCAGGTCCTCCTCTGGAAACACCATATATTTT. Translated, it gives CASSEARSSSGNTIYF.

This chain joins TRBV27 and TRBJ1-2, with 8 bases that match TRBD1. The CDR3 is 16 amino acids. After removal of 1 base from V and 3 bases from J, the junction contained 7 bases not matched to a gene. Per the germline V gene, CDR1 is MNHEY and CDR2 is SMNVEV (reference sequence). The CDR3 nucleotides are TGTGCCAGCAGTTTATACCAGGGGGCGCGGGACTATGGCTACACCTTC. Protein sequence: CASSLYQGARDYGYTF.

This chain connects TRBV7-3 to TRBJ2-1, with 9 bases lining up with TRBD2. CDR3 length equals 15 residues. The trim removed 5 bases at V and 5 bases at J, leaving 7 bases unmatched. Germline lookup yields CDR1 SGHTA and CDR2 FQGTGA. The CDR3 DNA sequence: TGTGCCAGCAGCCCCGCCAGCGGGAGGCACAATGAGCAGTTCTTC. Amino acid sequence: CASSPASGRHNEQFF.

The chain employs TRBV14 and TRBJ2-6; a possible D gene is TRBD1 (5 bases). Germline V gene sequence: CDR1 SGHDN, CDR2 FVKESK. The CDR3 runs 15 residues. V was shortened by 4 bases and J by 2 bases, with 9 bases between the two germline ends. In DNA form, the CDR3 reads TGTGCCAGCAGCCCCCTGGGGCCTGGGGCCAACGTCCTGACTTTC. It encodes CASSPLGPGANVLTF.

The gene calls are TRBV7-3 and TRBJ2-7; maybe TRBD2 (5 bases). Germline V gives CDR1 SGHTA, CDR2 FQGTGA. The CDR3 is 14 amino acids. The ends were cut back, 8 bases at V and 4 bases at J, with 18 bases in the middle. CDR3 protein: CASSRVQRKYEQYF. The CDR3, as DNA: TGTGCCAGCTCCCGTGTCCAGCGGAAATACGAGCAGTACTTC.

The chain has TRBV18 and TRBJ2-1; the match to TRBD2 covers 14 bases. CDR3 length: 18 amino acids. Germline V lookup: CDR1 KGHSH, CDR2 LQKENI. The J segment lost 0 bases and the V segment lost 0 bases, leaving 1 base of the junction unmatched. The CDR3 is CASSPPTSGRASYNEQFF. The CDR3 region has the DNA TGTGCCAGCTCACCACCGACTAGCGGGAGGGCCTCCTACAATGAGCAGTTCTTC.

The CDR3 loop is CASSLGLAGGLVQETQYF. The CDR3 bases are TGCGCCAGCAGCTTGGGACTAGCGGGGGGGCTGGTCCAAGAGACCCAGTACTTC. V usage is TRBV5-1 and J usage is TRBJ2-5; 14 nucleotides agree with TRBD2. The germline V gene has CDR1 SGHRS and CDR2 YFSETQ. There are 18 residues in the CDR3. The J segment lost 1 base and the V segment lost 0 bases, leaving 5 bases of the junction unmatched.

The chain employs TRBV3-1 (or the pseudogene TRBV3-2) and TRBJ1-2; weak D call: TRBD1 (6 bases). Germline CDR1 LGHDT, CDR2 YNNKEL (reference sequence). The V and J ends lost 0 bases and 7 bases respectively, with 12 bases between them. The CDR3 contains 14 residues. CDR3 DNA sequence: TGTGCCAGCAGCCAAGATTGGGGGGGCCGTGGCTACACCTTC. It translates to CASSQDWGGRGYTF.

This clone turned up a few times. The chain employs TRBV5-4 and TRBJ1-2; perhaps TRBD1 as D (5 bases). CDR1 SGHNT and CDR2 YYREEE come from the germline V gene (reference sequence). V was clipped by 4 bases and J by 0 bases, with 10 bases between them. This CDR3 contains 14 residues. The CDR3 bases are TGTGCCAGCAGCCCTCAGGGTACTAACTATGGCTACACCTTC. Protein product: CASSPQGTNYGYTF.

There are a few counts of this clone. The CDR3 protein is CATPGWSGGETQYF. The CDR3, as DNA: TGTGCCACCCCTGGTTGGTCGGGAGGGGAGACCCAGTACTTC. This chain links TRBV2 with TRBJ2-5, with 8 nucleotides matching TRBD2. The CDR3 spans 14 residues. The trim removed 10 bases at V and 5 bases at J, leaving 12 bases unmatched. Germline V gene lookup returns CDR1 SNHLY and CDR2 FYNNEI.

This clone appeared a few times. The chain is built from TRBV15 and TRBJ1-3; a possible D gene is TRBD1 (6 bases). This CDR3 is 15 amino acids long. Germline V lookup: CDR1 LNHNV, CDR2 YYDKDF (reference sequence). The V and J ends lost 11 bases and 0 bases respectively, with 17 bases between them. CDR3 nucleotides: TGTGCCTTATTGAGGGGGGGAGACTCTGGAAACACCATATATTTT. It translates to CALLRGGDSGNTIYF.

This clone was counted a single time. The chain has TRBV28 and TRBJ2-7, with 9 bases matching TRBD1. This CDR3 is built from 13 residues. After removal of 3 bases from V and 8 bases from J, the junction contained 5 bases not matched to a gene. Germline assignment: CDR1 MDHEN and CDR2 SYDVKM. CDR3 in DNA: TGTGCCAGCAGTTTGACAGGGGGTGACAAGCAGTACTTC. It specifies CASSLTGGDKQYF.

J is TRBJ2-3 and V is TRBV29-1; 12 positions agree with TRBD2. J was trimmed by 0 bases and V by 7 bases; bases with no gene match: 14. The CDR3 covers 18 residues. Germline values: CDR1 SQVTM, CDR2 ANQGSEA. DNA for the CDR3: TGCAGCGCCGAAGGCACTAGCGGGAGGTCCCCTAGCACAGATACGCAGTATTTT. This translates into CSAEGTSGRSPSTDTQYF.